This T cell receptor beta chain comes out of a study of OX40 agonist ivuxolimab in advanced cancers. Germline CDR1 and CDR2: SGHRS and YFSETQ. This CDR3 has 14 residues. The V end lost 4 bases, the J end lost 6 bases, and 16 bases lay between the germline ends. Sequencing used immunoSEQ multiplex PCR; TCRdb keeps in-frame clones, though not all of them. The sample holds more than 50,000 clones, 82% seen once. Sample: CD4+ or CD8+ T cells sorted from blood, taken in a trial of the OX40 agonist ivuxolimab. The rearrangement links TRBV5-1 to TRBJ1-1; maybe TRBD1 (5 bases). The source is an adult with an advanced solid tumor such as melanoma, head and neck, liver or kidney cancer. The CDR3 bases are TGCGCCAGCAGCCCGGTGGCACCGGGGGCTGAAGCTTTCTTT. It translates to CASSPVAPGAEAFF.